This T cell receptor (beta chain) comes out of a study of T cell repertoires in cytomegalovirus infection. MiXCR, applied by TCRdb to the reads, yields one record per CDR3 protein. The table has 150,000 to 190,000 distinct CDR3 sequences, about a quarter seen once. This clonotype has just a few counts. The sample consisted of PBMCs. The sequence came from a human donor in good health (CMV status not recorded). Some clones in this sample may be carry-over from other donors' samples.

The CDR3 reads CASSSSGGAVYEQYF. The CDR3 DNA sequence: TGTGCCAGCAGCTCTAGCGGGGGGGCCGTTTACGAGCAGTACTTC. This chain connects TRBV7-2 to TRBJ2-7; 12 nucleotides agree with TRBD2. The CDR3 has 15 residues. The V segment lost 4 bases and the J segment 4 bases; nucleotides outside the gene matches: 5. CDR1 is SGHTA and CDR2 is FQGNSA in the germline V gene. Drawing the rest from reference TRBV7-2 and TRBJ2-7, the complete variable domain is GAGVSQSPSNKVTEKGKDVELRCDPISGHTALYWYRQSLGQGLEFLIYFQGNSAPDKSGLPSDRFSAERTGGSVSTLTIQRTQQEDSAVYLCASSSSGGAVYEQYFGPGTRLTVT.